The rows below give T cell receptor beta chains drawn from one sample of a study of cytomegalovirus exposure and HLA in healthy donors. Libraries were prepared by immunoSEQ multiplex PCR; TCRdb keeps only in-frame clonotypes and omits some of them. This sample carries under 200,000 clones, around four fifths of them seen once, and the ten largest clones take roughly 1.3%. The sequencing sample was made of PBMCs. These receptors were obtained from a young man in good health and CMV-seronegative. CDR3s include the opening cysteine and the closing phenylalanine or tryptophan. D genes are given only for firm matches. Clone sizes are given selectively: once, few, many, or a class where the clone is expanded.

d_gene: TRBD1; j_gene: TRBJ1-6; v_gene: TRBV5-1; len: 15; abundance: -; CDR3nt: TGCGCCAGCAGCCAACAGACAGGGGTAGGATCACCCCTCCACTTT; CDR3aa: CASSQQTGVGSPLHF
d_gene: -; j_gene: TRBJ2-7; v_gene: TRBV12-2; len: 10; abundance: -; CDR3nt: TGTGCAAGGGGCCTGAACGAGCAGTACTTC; CDR3aa: CARGLNEQYF
d_gene: -; j_gene: TRBJ2-7; v_gene: TRBV5-1; len: 17; abundance: -; CDR3nt: TGCGCCAGCAGCTTGGAATATCGGGAGAGTATCCGTTTAGGGCAGTACTTC; CDR3aa: CASSLEYRESIRLGQYF
d_gene: TRBD2; j_gene: TRBJ2-1; v_gene: TRBV6-5; len: 15; abundance: few; CDR3nt: TGTGCCAGCAGATTAGCGGGCACAGTCTACAATGAGCAGTTCTTC; CDR3aa: CASRLAGTVYNEQFF
d_gene: -; j_gene: TRBJ1-1; v_gene: TRBV5-1; len: 16; abundance: few; CDR3nt: TGCGCCAGCAGCTTGGATCTCTACAGGGCGAACACTGAAGCTTTCTTT; CDR3aa: CASSLDLYRANTEAFF
d_gene: -; j_gene: TRBJ2-5; v_gene: TRBV5-5; len: 15; abundance: -; CDR3nt: TGTGCCAGCAGCCCGGATAGTACAGTACAAGAGACCCAGTACTTC; CDR3aa: CASSPDSTVQETQYF
d_gene: TRBD1; j_gene: TRBJ2-1; v_gene: TRBV6-5; len: 12; abundance: -; CDR3nt: TGTGCCAGCAGTTACAGAGGGGGCGAGCAGCTCTTC; CDR3aa: CASSYRGGEQLF
d_gene: TRBD1; j_gene: TRBJ1-4; v_gene: TRBV28; len: 15; abundance: -; CDR3nt: TGTGCCAGCAGTTCAAGGACAGGGTACCACGAAAAACTGTTTTTT; CDR3aa: CASSSRTGYHEKLFF
d_gene: -; j_gene: TRBJ2-5; v_gene: TRBV6-6; len: 12; abundance: -; CDR3nt: TGTGCCAGCAGTTACTCCTCAGGGACCCAGTACTTC; CDR3aa: CASSYSSGTQYF
d_gene: TRBD1; j_gene: TRBJ2-7; v_gene: TRBV4-3; len: 14; abundance: -; CDR3nt: TGCGCCAGCAGCAGACAGGGGGCTACCTACGAGCAGTACTTC; CDR3aa: CASSRQGATYEQYF
d_gene: -; j_gene: TRBJ2-7; v_gene: TRBV2; len: 13; abundance: -; CDR3nt: TGTGCCAGCAGTGGGTTCCGGGCCTACGAGCAGTACTTC; CDR3aa: CASSGFRAYEQYF
d_gene: TRBD2; j_gene: TRBJ2-3; v_gene: TRBV5-1; len: 17; abundance: -; CDR3nt: TGCGCCAGCAGCTTAGGAACTAGCGGGGGCGGGGCAGATACGCAGTATTTT; CDR3aa: CASSLGTSGGGADTQYF
d_gene: -; j_gene: TRBJ2-3; v_gene: TRBV9; len: 15; abundance: -; CDR3nt: TGTGCCAGCAGCACACAATCTCGGGGCACAGATACGCAGTATTTT; CDR3aa: CASSTQSRGTDTQYF
d_gene: TRBD2; j_gene: TRBJ2-7; v_gene: TRBV5-6; len: 14; abundance: -; CDR3nt: TGTGCCAGCACGTCCCTCGCGGGAGGTAGTGAGCAGTACTTC; CDR3aa: CASTSLAGGSEQYF
d_gene: TRBD2; j_gene: TRBJ2-1; v_gene: TRBV29-1; len: 13; abundance: -; CDR3nt: TGCAGCGCAAATCCGGGGGGGCGTAATGAGCAGTTCTTC; CDR3aa: CSANPGGRNEQFF
d_gene: -; j_gene: TRBJ2-1; v_gene: TRBV7-6; len: 15; abundance: few; CDR3nt: TGTGCCAGCAGCTATGGGGCTAGCGTCTACAATGAGCAGTTCTTC; CDR3aa: CASSYGASVYNEQFF
d_gene: -; j_gene: TRBJ1-1; v_gene: TRBV5-1; len: 15; abundance: -; CDR3nt: TGCGCCAGCAGCCCTACGACAGGATTGAACACTGAAGCTTTCTTT; CDR3aa: CASSPTTGLNTEAFF
d_gene: TRBD1; j_gene: TRBJ1-3; v_gene: TRBV9; len: 15; abundance: -; CDR3nt: TGTGCCAGCAGCACAGGGACAGGGGTCGGAAACACCATATATTTT; CDR3aa: CASSTGTGVGNTIYF
d_gene: -; j_gene: TRBJ1-5; v_gene: TRBV5-6; len: 18; abundance: -; CDR3nt: TGTGCCAGCAGCTTAGCCCCCGGTAGCCGAAGTGGCAATCAGCCCCAGCATTTT; CDR3aa: CASSLAPGSRSGNQPQHF
d_gene: TRBD2; j_gene: TRBJ2-7; v_gene: TRBV7-8; len: 13; abundance: -; CDR3nt: TGTGCCAGCAGCTTAGTGCTAGCGGACGAGCAGTACTTC; CDR3aa: CASSLVLADEQYF
d_gene: -; j_gene: TRBJ2-7; v_gene: TRBV6-1; len: 14; abundance: -; CDR3nt: TGTGCCAGCTACTCTACGGGAGTATCTTACGAGCAGTACTTC; CDR3aa: CASYSTGVSYEQYF
d_gene: -; j_gene: TRBJ2-5; v_gene: TRBV6-5; len: 13; abundance: -; CDR3nt: TGTGCCAGCAGTTACCAGGGTGTCGAGACCCAGTACTTC; CDR3aa: CASSYQGVETQYF
d_gene: -; j_gene: TRBJ1-5; v_gene: TRBV11-3; len: 17; abundance: few; CDR3nt: TGTGCCAGCAGCTTAGATAAAAGAGACAGGCAAGATCAGCCCCAGCATTTT; CDR3aa: CASSLDKRDRQDQPQHF
d_gene: TRBD1; j_gene: TRBJ1-5; v_gene: TRBV30; len: 16; abundance: -; CDR3nt: TGTGCCTGGAGTGTGTTCTCGACAGGGGTAAGTCAGCCCCAGCATTTT; CDR3aa: CAWSVFSTGVSQPQHF
d_gene: -; j_gene: TRBJ2-6; v_gene: TRBV9; len: 19; abundance: -; CDR3nt: TGTGCCAGCAGCGTATATCCCCGAGAGGTCCTCTCTGGGGCCAACGTCCTGACTTTC; CDR3aa: CASSVYPREVLSGANVLTF
d_gene: TRBD1; j_gene: TRBJ2-7; v_gene: TRBV30; len: 13; abundance: -; CDR3nt: TGTGCCTGGAGTATTGACAGGGTAGGAGAGCAGTACTTC; CDR3aa: CAWSIDRVGEQYF
d_gene: TRBD2; j_gene: TRBJ2-4; v_gene: TRBV2; len: 17; abundance: -; CDR3nt: TGTGCCAGCAGTGATTTGCTAGCGGACCTACGGGAAAACATTCAGTACTTC; CDR3aa: CASSDLLADLRENIQYF
d_gene: TRBD2; j_gene: TRBJ2-1; v_gene: TRBV19; len: 16; abundance: -; CDR3nt: TGTGCCAGTAGTATAGGTTCCAGCGGGGGGGCTTTTGAGCAGTTCTTC; CDR3aa: CASSIGSSGGAFEQFF
d_gene: -; j_gene: TRBJ2-3; v_gene: TRBV7-3; len: 13; abundance: -; CDR3nt: TGTGCCAGCAGAGGACAGCCCACAGATACGCAGTATTTT; CDR3aa: CASRGQPTDTQYF